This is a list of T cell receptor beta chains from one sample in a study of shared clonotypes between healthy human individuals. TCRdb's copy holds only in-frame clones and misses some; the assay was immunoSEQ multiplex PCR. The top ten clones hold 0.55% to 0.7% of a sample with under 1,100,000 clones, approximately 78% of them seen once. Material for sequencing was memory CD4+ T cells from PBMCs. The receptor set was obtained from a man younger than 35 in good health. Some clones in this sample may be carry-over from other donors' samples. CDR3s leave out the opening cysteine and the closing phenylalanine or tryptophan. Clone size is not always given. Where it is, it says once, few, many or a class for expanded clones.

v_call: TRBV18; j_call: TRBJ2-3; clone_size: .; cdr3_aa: ASSLSQSSTDTQY
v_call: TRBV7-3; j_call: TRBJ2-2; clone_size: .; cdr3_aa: ASSPSGRDTGELF
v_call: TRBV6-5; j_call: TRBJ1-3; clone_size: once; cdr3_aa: ASSPHLGNTIY
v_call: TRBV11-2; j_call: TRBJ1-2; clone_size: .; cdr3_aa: ASSSDTNLYGYT
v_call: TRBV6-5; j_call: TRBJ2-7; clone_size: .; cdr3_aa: ASRGTGQGTYEQY
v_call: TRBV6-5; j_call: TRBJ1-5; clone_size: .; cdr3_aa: ASSPADRGDQPQH
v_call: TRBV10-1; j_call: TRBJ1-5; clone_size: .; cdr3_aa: ASSEGRH
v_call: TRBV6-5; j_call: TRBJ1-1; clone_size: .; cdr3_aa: ASSDGTVNTEAF
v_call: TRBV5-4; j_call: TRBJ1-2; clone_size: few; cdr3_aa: ASSLDSHPYGYT
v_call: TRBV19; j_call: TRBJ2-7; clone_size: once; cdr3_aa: ASTLRTGTSGSYEQY
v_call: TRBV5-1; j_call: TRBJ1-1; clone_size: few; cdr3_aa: ASSQEPTENTEAF
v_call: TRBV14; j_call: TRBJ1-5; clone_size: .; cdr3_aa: ASSRTRDQPQH
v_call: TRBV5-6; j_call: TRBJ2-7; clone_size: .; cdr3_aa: ASSVRDEQY
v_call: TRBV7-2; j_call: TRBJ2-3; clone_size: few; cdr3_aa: ASSLRMTDTQY
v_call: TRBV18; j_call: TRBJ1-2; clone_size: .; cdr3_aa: ASSPTTGVYGYT
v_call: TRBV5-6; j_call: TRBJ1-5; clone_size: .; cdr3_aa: ASQRQGVQPQH
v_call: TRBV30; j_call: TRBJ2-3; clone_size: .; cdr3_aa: AWSPSTGTQY
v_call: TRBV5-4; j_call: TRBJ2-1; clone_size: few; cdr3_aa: ASSALAGGRNEQF
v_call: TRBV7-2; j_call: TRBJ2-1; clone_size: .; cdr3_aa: ASSFTGAHNEQF
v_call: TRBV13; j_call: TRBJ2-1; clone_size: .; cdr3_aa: ASSTPGLNNEQF
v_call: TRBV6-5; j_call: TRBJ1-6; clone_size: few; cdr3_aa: ASKGQDNNSPLH
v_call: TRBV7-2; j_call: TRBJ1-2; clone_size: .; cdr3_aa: ASSLAGPGNYGYT
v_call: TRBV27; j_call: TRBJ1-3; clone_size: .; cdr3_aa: ASSSRQGGGNTIY
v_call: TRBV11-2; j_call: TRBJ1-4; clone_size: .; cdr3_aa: ASSPQGSEKLF
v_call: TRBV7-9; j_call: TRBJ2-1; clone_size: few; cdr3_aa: ASSLVAGNNEQF
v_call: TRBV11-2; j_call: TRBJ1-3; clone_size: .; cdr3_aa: ASTPGFTLSGNTIY
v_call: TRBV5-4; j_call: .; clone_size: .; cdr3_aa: ASSLASGVGTEQY
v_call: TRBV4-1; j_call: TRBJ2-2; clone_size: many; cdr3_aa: ASSQGFLLGTGELF
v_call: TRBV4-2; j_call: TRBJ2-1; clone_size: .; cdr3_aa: ASSQVSSGSSDEQF
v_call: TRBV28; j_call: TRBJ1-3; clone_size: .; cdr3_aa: ASSQPSSGNTIY
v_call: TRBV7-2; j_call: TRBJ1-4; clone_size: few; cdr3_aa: ASSPRGGGAGEKLF
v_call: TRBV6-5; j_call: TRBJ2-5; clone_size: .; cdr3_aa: ASRAGGRKETQY
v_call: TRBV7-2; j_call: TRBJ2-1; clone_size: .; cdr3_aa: ASSPDRINEQF
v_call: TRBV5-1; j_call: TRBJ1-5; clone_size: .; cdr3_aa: ASRVSSNQPQH
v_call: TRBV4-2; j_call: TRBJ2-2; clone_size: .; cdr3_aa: ASSLGGASTGELF
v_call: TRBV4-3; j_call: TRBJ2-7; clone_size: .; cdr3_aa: ASSQLAGLDPAYEQY
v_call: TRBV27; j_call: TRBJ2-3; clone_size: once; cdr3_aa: ASSFRRGRTDTQY
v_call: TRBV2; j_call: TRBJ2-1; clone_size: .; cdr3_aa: ASSKTGGASYNEQF
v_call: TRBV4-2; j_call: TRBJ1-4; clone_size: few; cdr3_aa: ASSQETVGAGEKLF
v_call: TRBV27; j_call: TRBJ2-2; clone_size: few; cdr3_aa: ASNIRFGTANTGELF
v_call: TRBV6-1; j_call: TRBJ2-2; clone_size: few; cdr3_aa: ASSEFRGRGTGELF
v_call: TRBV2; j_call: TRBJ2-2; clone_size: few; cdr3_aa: ASSEVGGGELF
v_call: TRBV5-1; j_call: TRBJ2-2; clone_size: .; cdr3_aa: ASSIPGPGELF
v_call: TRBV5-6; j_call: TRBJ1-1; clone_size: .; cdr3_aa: ASTYYTANTEAF
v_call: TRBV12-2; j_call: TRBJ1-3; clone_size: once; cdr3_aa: ASRSTGDSGNTIY
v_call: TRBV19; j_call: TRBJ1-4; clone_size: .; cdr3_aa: ASSAGGRDNEKLF
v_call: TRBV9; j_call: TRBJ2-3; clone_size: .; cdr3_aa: ASSSPGGGVNTQY